This is a list of T cell receptor beta chains from one sample in a study of CXCR3-negative and CXCR3-positive naive CD8 T cells. For each CDR3 protein, TCRdb gives one entry from its re-call of the 5' RACE reads, without DNA. In all, the sample yields approximately 100,000 distinct CDR3 sequences. Sequencing was done on a sample of naive CXCR3+ CD8+ T cells from blood. These receptors were taken from a human donor in good health. Some clones in this sample may be carry-over from other donors' samples. Both conserved end residues are part of each CDR3.

>TRBJ2-1|TRBV29-1
CSVEGGTSSNNEQFF
>TRBJ1-2|TRBV7-9
CASSHSQDYGYTF
>TRBJ2-7|TRBV9
CASSPIAGGSYEQYF
>TRBJ2-7|TRBV14
CASSEGWVKGLDEQYF
>TRBJ2-5|TRBV7-7
CASSRGQGDLQETQYF
>TRBJ2-7|TRBV19
CASSIAGTTYEQYF
>TRBJ1-4|TRBV28
CASKSRGDRGHEKLFF
>TRBJ1-5|TRBV27
CASKSGVSGNQPQHF
>TRBJ2-2|TRBV12-3/TRBV12-4
CASSSREGTGELFF
>TRBJ2-1|TRBV15
CATSTGTSGISYNEQFF
>TRBJ2-1|TRBV7-3
CASSPGLGGEQFF
>TRBJ1-4|TRBV28
CASSWNLLGSNEKLFF
>TRBJ2-3|TRBV6-2/TRBV6-3
CASNPLGGGTDTQYF
>TRBJ2-7|TRBV4-1
CASSQGTSGGAIHEQYF